These 24 T cell receptor beta chains came from one sample sequenced in a study of blood T cells in healthy people across ages. The authors ran a second PCR of about 6 to 11 cycles using a sample-barcoded 5' primer and a J-beta primer mix. TCRdb fed the 5' RACE reads into MiXCR, producing one record per CDR3 protein. The data show more than 700,000 distinct CDR3 sequences, 46% seen once. The sample comprised blood. The receptor source for this set is an elderly man in good health.

The V call is TRBV20-1, the J call TRBJ2-7; D ambiguous. Trimming left V 0 bases short and J 2 bases short, with 5 bases between. Germline CDR1 reads DFQATT; CDR2 reads SNEGSKA (reference sequence). This CDR3 comprises 12 residues. The DNA for the CDR3 is TGCAGTGCTAGAGATTTACCCTACGAGCAGTACTTC. Encoded protein: CSARDLPYEQYF.

The chain recombines TRBV28 with TRBJ2-7, with 9 nucleotides matching TRBD1. The trim removed 2 bases at V and 3 bases at J, leaving 5 bases unmatched. The CDR3 loop spans 15 amino acids. CDR1 is MDHEN and CDR2 is SYDVKM in the germline V gene. This CDR3 is CASSLEGGQGYEQYF. DNA of the CDR3: TGTGCCAGCAGTTTAGAGGGGGGACAGGGCTACGAGCAGTACTTC.

This clonotype was seen more than once but under ten times. The CDR3 sequence: CASSYSLAGGYNEQFF. The DNA of the CDR3 is TGTGCCAGCAGTTACTCTCTAGCGGGAGGCTACAATGAGCAGTTCTTC. The J gene is TRBJ2-1, the V gene TRBV6-5, with 11 bases lining up with TRBD2. The germline gives CDR1 MNHEY, CDR2 SVGAGI. The CDR3 runs 16 residues. V trimming: 0 bases; J trimming: 3 bases; junction bases outside the gene matches: 1.

The genes are TRBV7-3 and TRBJ2-1, with D possibly matching TRBD2 (5 bases). With the DNA end fitting TRBJ2-7 better, the J assignment may be wrong. Germline assignment: CDR1 SGHTA and CDR2 FQGTGA. The length of the CDR3 is 16 residues. The CDR3 protein is CASSLSDFASYNEQYF. DNA for the CDR3: TGTGCCAGCAGCTTATCGGATTTTGCTAGCTACAATGAGCAGTACTTC.

In its sample, this clonotype was seen a few times. The rearrangement joins TRBV24-1 to TRBJ2-7; 9 bases align to TRBD1. Germline CDR1 KGHDR, CDR2 SFDVKD. CDR3 length: 14 amino acids. V lost 4 bases, J lost 6 bases, and 6 bases stayed unmatched. The CDR3 is CATSDKGQGGEQYF. In DNA, the CDR3 is TGTGCCACCAGTGACAAGGGACAGGGCGGCGAGCAGTACTTC.

The genes are TRBV12-3 or TRBV12-4 and TRBJ2-1; D gene ambiguous. The length of the CDR3 is 14 residues. V lost 3 bases and J 9 bases, leaving 15 bases between the germline ends. The CDR3 reads CASSFAYAGSEQFF. The CDR3 bases are TGTGCCAGCAGTTTCGCCTATGCTGGATCTGAGCAGTTCTTC.

This clonotype has more than one count but fewer than ten. The chain employs TRBV20-1 and TRBJ2-7, with 7 bases lining up with TRBD1. The V segment lost 1 base and the J segment 5 bases; nucleotides outside the gene matches: 5. Germline lookup yields CDR1 DFQATT and CDR2 SNEGSKA (reference sequence). The CDR3 totals 13 residues. The CDR3 here is CSARGGRGNEQYF. CDR3 sequence (DNA): TGCAGTGCTAGAGGTGGCAGGGGGAACGAGCAGTACTTC.

J is TRBJ2-5 and V is TRBV12-3 or TRBV12-4; 10 bases agree with TRBD2. TRBJ2-7 explains the end of the DNA better; the J call may be wrong. The CDR3 runs 15 residues. The CDR3: CASSLVAGGQDEQYF. As DNA, the CDR3 is TGTGCCAGCAGTTTAGTAGCGGGGGGCCAGGACGAGCAGTACTTC.

This clonotype turned up a few times. This chain connects TRBV2 to TRBJ2-6, with D unresolved. Trimming removed 2 bases from V and 2 bases from J, with 10 bases in between. This CDR3 is 16 amino acids long. Germline CDR1 SNHLY, CDR2 FYNNEI. The CDR3, as DNA: TGTGCCAGCAGTGAACGAAAGTTTCCTGGGGCCAACGTCCTGACTTTC. Its translation: CASSERKFPGANVLTF.

This clonotype was counted a few times. This rearrangement joins TRBV12-3 or TRBV12-4 to TRBJ1-2; 8 positions match TRBD1. V gave up 5 bases and J gave up 0 bases; unmatched junction bases: 11. The CDR3 covers 17 residues. The CDR3 DNA sequence: TGTGCCAGCAGTCGTTCCCTCGGACAGGGAACTAACTATGGCTACACCTTC. It specifies CASSRSLGQGTNYGYTF.

The chain carries TRBV7-3 and TRBJ2-1; weak D call: TRBD1 (6 bases). Germline V lookup: CDR1 SGHTA, CDR2 FQGTGA. CDR3 size: 20 residues. Trimming removed 5 bases from V and 0 bases from J, with 26 bases in between. CDR3 in amino acids: CASSAGLGSERGSSYNEQFF. CDR3 DNA sequence: TGTGCCAGCAGCGCGGGCCTGGGTAGCGAGAGGGGGAGCTCCTACAATGAGCAGTTCTTC.

This clonotype has ten or more counts. The gene calls are TRBV29-1 and TRBJ2-5; tentative D call: TRBD1 (5 bases). Germline V gene sequence: CDR1 SQVTM, CDR2 ANQGSEA. The CDR3 is made up of 13 amino acids. V gave up 2 bases and J gave up 1 base, with 8 bases separating them. The CDR3 DNA follows: TGCAGCGTTGAACCGACAGCCCAAGAGACCCAGTACTTC. It is translated as CSVEPTAQETQYF.

V is TRBV20-1 and J is TRBJ2-5, with 8 bases fitting TRBD2. CDR1 and CDR2 from the germline V gene are DFQATT and SNEGSKA (reference sequence). The CDR3 is 14 amino acids. Losses at the gene ends were 1 base for V and 5 bases for J; bases not matched to a gene: 6. The CDR3 nucleotides are TGCAGTGCTAGAGTTAGCGGGGCTGAGGAGACCCAGTACTTC. Translated: CSARVSGAEETQYF.

This clonotype was seen a few times. V gene TRBV7-2 combines with J gene TRBJ1-2, with D maybe TRBD1 (5 bases). Germline loops: CDR1 SGHTA, CDR2 FQGNSA. The CDR3 loop spans 17 amino acids. The ends were cut back, 1 base at V and 1 base at J, with 16 bases in the middle. CDR3 protein: CASSLDPGQGYNYGYTF. In DNA form, the CDR3 reads TGTGCCAGCAGCTTAGACCCCGGGCAGGGCTATAACTATGGCTACACCTTC.

The gene calls are TRBV4-3 and TRBJ2-6; possibly TRBD2 for D (5 bases). Trimming removed 2 bases at V and 2 bases at J, with 10 bases between. Germline V lookup: CDR1 LGHNA, CDR2 YSLEER. CDR3 length: 16 amino acids. The CDR3 reads CASSQSGGTGANVLTF. The DNA of the CDR3 is TGCGCCAGCAGCCAAAGCGGAGGAACTGGGGCCAACGTCCTGACTTTC.

This clonotype was found many times. The rearrangement uses TRBV5-1 and TRBJ2-1, with TRBD2 matching 10 bases. The CDR3 spans 17 residues. The J segment lost 3 bases and the V segment lost 0 bases, leaving 6 bases of the junction unmatched. Per germline, CDR1 SGHRS and CDR2 YFSETQ. CDR3 DNA: TGCGCCAGCAGCTTGGCCCGTTGGACTAGCGGCTACAATGAGCAGTTCTTC. Encoded protein: CASSLARWTSGYNEQFF.

The rearrangement joins TRBV28 to TRBJ1-2, with D hard to call. Trimming removed 10 bases from V and 8 bases from J, with 17 bases in between. This CDR3 contains 12 residues. In germline, CDR1 is MDHEN, CDR2 SYDVKM. The CDR3 bases are TGTGCCACCCTCACGGCCAGCGGAGGCTACACCTTC. The encoded protein is CATLTASGGYTF.

As DNA, the CDR3 is TGTGCCAGCAGCTTAGGGGGACCCGCGGGCGAGCAGTACTTC. Translation gives CASSLGGPAGEQYF. The chain has TRBV7-2 and TRBJ2-7; perhaps D is TRBD1 or TRBD2 (5 bases each). Germline CDR1 SGHTA, CDR2 FQGNSA. This CDR3 region has 14 residues. Trimming took off 1 base at V and 6 bases at J, with 13 bases between the two ends. Looking up the rest from reference TRBV7-2 and TRBJ2-7 gives the full variable domain: GAGVSQSPSNKVTEKGKDVELRCDPISGHTALYWYRQSLGQGLEFLIYFQGNSAPDKSGLPSDRFSAERTGGSVSTLTIQRTQQEDSAVYLCASSLGGPAGEQYFGPGTRLTVT.

The sample holds a few counts of this clonotype. This rearrangement joins TRBV24-1 to TRBJ2-1; 10 bases align to TRBD2. The ends lost 5 bases at V and 8 bases at J; junction bases unmatched: 5. Germline CDR1 is KGHDR and CDR2 is SFDVKD. This CDR3 region has 14 residues. In nucleotides, the CDR3 is TGTGCCACCAGTGCTAGCGGGAGTCGGTATGAGCAGTTCTTC. Protein sequence: CATSASGSRYEQFF.

The table lists this clonotype with a few counts. The chain has TRBV6-1 and TRBJ1-2; tentative D call: TRBD1 (6 bases). Trimming removed 8 bases at V and 3 bases at J, with 16 bases between. CDR1 is MNHNS and CDR2 is SASEGT in the germline V gene. The length of the CDR3 is 14 residues. CDR3 in amino acids: CASRTQDRYYGYTF. In DNA form, the CDR3 reads TGTGCCAGCCGCACCCAGGACAGATACTATGGCTACACCTTC.

This rearrangement joins TRBV4-1 to TRBJ2-5; TRBD1 matches 9 bases. From germline, CDR1 is MGHRA and CDR2 YSYEKL. The CDR3 is made up of 16 amino acids. V dropped 0 bases and J dropped 4; count of bases not matched to a gene: 6. The CDR3 coding sequence is TGCGCCAGCAGCCAAGAAGGGACAGGGAGGAGAGAGACCCAGTACTTC. Protein product: CASSQEGTGRRETQYF.

The sample holds a few counts of this clonotype. The chain uses TRBV20-1 and TRBJ2-1; 9 bases are a match to TRBD2. The V and J ends lost 3 bases and 8 bases, in that order; junction bases with no gene match: 17. The length of the CDR3 is 17 residues. Looked up from germline, CDR1 is DFQATT and CDR2 is SNEGSKA (reference sequence). The DNA for the CDR3 is TGCAGTGCTAGCCCTCCCTATAGCGGGAGCGATGGTTATGAGCAGTTCTTC. Translation gives CSASPPYSGSDGYEQFF.

The chain combines TRBV20-1 with TRBJ2-3, with D unclear. This CDR3 region has 15 residues. V shed 1 base and J shed 0 bases, with 11 bases lying between them. Germline V lookup: CDR1 DFQATT, CDR2 SNEGSKA (reference sequence). CDR3: CSARVPPPSTDTQYF. The CDR3 bases are TGCAGTGCTAGAGTGCCCCCTCCTAGCACAGATACGCAGTATTTT.

This clonotype was seen at least ten times. V and J are TRBV7-2 and TRBJ2-7; perhaps TRBD2 as D (6 bases). CDR3 length: 18 amino acids. Looked up from germline, CDR1 is SGHTA and CDR2 is FQGNSA. V was clipped by 1 base and J by 5 bases, with 24 bases between them. In DNA, the CDR3 is TGTGCCAGCAGCTTAGTATCTGCGGGACCTCGCCGCCCCAACGAGCAGTACTTC. This sequence encodes CASSLVSAGPRRPNEQYF. Complete variable domain (other parts from reference TRBV7-2 and TRBJ2-7): GAGVSQSPSNKVTEKGKDVELRCDPISGHTALYWYRQSLGQGLEFLIYFQGNSAPDKSGLPSDRFSAERTGGSVSTLTIQRTQQEDSAVYLCASSLVSAGPRRPNEQYFGPGTRLTVT.